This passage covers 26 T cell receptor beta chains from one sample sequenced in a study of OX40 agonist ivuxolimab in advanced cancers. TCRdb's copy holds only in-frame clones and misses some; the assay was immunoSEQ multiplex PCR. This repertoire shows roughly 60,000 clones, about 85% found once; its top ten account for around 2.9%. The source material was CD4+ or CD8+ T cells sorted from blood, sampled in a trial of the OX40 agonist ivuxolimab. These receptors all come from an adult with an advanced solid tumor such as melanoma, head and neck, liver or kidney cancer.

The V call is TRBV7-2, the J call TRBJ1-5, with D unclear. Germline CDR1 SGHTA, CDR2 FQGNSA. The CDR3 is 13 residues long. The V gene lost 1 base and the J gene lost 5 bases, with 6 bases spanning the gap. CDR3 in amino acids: CASSLDRDQPQHF. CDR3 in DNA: TGTGCCAGCAGCTTAGACCGGGATCAGCCCCAGCATTTT. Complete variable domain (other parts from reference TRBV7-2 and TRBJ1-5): GAGVSQSPSNKVTEKGKDVELRCDPISGHTALYWYRQSLGQGLEFLIYFQGNSAPDKSGLPSDRFSAERTGGSVSTLTIQRTQQEDSAVYLCASSLDRDQPQHFGDGTRLSIL.

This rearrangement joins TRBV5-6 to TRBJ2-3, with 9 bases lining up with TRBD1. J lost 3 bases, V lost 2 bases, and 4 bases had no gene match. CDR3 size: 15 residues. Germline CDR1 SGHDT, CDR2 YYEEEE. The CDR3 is CASSFGTGSTDTQYF. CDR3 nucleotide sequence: TGTGCCAGCAGCTTTGGGACAGGGAGTACAGATACGCAGTATTTT. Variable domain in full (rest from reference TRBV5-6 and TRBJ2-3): DAGVTQSPTHLIKTRGQQVTLRCSPKSGHDTVSWYQQALGQGPQFIFQYYEEEERQRGNFPDRFSGHQFPNYSSELNVNALLLGDSALYLCASSFGTGSTDTQYFGPGTRLTVL.

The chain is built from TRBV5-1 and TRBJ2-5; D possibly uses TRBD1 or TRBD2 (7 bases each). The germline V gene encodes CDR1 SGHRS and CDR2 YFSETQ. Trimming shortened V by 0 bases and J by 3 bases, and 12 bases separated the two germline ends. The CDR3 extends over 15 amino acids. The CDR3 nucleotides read TGCGCCAGCAGCTTGGTGCAGGGGGGGAAAGAGACCCAGTACTTC. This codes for CASSLVQGGKETQYF. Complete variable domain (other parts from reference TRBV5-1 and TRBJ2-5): KAGVTQTPRYLIKTRGQQVTLSCSPISGHRSVSWYQQTPGQGLQFLFEYFSETQRNKGNFPGRFSGRQFSNSRSEMNVSTLELGDSALYLCASSLVQGGKETQYFGPGTRLLVL.

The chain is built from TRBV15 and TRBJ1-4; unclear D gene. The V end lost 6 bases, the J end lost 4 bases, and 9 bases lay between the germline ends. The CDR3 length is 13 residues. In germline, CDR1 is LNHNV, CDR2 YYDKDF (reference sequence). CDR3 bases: TGTGCCACCAGGCGAGCCGTTAATGAAAAACTGTTTTTT. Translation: CATRRAVNEKLFF. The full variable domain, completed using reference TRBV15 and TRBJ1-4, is DAMVIQNPRYQVTQFGKPVTLSCSQTLNHNVMYWYQQKSSQAPKLLFHYYDKDFNNEADTPDNFQSRRPNTSFCFLDIRSPGLGDTAMYLCATRRAVNEKLFFGSGTQLSVL.

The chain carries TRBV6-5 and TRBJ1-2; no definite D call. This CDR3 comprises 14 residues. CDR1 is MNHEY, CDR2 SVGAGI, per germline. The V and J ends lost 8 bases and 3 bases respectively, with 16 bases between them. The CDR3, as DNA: TGTGCCAGCGTTCTGGGGAAAGGCCACTATGGCTACACCTTC. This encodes CASVLGKGHYGYTF.

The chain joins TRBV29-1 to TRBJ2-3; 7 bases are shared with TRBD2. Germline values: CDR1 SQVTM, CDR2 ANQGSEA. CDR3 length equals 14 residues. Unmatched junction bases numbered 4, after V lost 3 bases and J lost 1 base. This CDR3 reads CSVDRGEGTDTQYF. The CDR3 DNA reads TGCAGCGTTGACCGGGGGGAGGGCACAGATACGCAGTATTTT.

CDR3 DNA: TGTGCTAGTGGCCGGGACAGGGTGAACACCGGGGAGCTGTTTTTT. Translation gives CASGRDRVNTGELFF. J is TRBJ2-2 and V is TRBV12-5; 9 bases agree with TRBD1. Germline values: CDR1 LGHNT, CDR2 FRNRAP. The CDR3 spans 15 residues. Losses at the gene ends were 6 bases for V and 1 base for J; bases not matched to a gene: 3.

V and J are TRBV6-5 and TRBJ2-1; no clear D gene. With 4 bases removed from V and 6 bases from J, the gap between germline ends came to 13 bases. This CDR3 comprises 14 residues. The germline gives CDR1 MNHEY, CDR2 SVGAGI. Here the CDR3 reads CASSSPPGTNEQFF. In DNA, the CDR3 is TGTGCCAGCAGTTCCCCGCCTGGAACCAATGAGCAGTTCTTC.

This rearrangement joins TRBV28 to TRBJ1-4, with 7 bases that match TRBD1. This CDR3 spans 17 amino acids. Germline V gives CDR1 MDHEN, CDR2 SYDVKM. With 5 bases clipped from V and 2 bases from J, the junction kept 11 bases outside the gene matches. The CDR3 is CASSPNRGPLTNEKLFF. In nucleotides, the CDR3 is TGTGCCAGCAGTCCCAACAGGGGCCCCCTGACTAATGAAAAACTGTTTTTT. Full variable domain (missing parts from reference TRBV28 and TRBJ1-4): DVKVTQSSRYLVKRTGEKVFLECVQDMDHENMFWYRQDPGLGLRLIYFSYDVKMKEKGDIPEGYSVSREKKERFSLILESASTNQTSMYLCASSPNRGPLTNEKLFFGSGTQLSVL.

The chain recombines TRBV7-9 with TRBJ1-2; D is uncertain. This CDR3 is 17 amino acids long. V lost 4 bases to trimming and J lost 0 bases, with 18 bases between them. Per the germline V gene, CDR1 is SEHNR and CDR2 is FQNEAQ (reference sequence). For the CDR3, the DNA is TGTGCCAGCAGCTCCGACCGACTCTACCCCTCTAACTATGGCTACACCTTC. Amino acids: CASSSDRLYPSNYGYTF.

The CDR3 is CASSSDGHNEQFF. The CDR3 DNA follows: TGTGCCAGCAGCTCCGACGGACACAATGAGCAGTTCTTC. V is TRBV7-9 and J is TRBJ2-1; D is unclear. Trimming took off 4 bases at V and 5 bases at J, with 9 bases between the two ends. In germline, CDR1 is SEHNR, CDR2 FQNEAQ (reference sequence). CDR3 length equals 13 residues.

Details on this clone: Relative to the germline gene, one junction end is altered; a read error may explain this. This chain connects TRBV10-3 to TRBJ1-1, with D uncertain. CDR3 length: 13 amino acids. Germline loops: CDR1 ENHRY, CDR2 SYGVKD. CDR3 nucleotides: TGTGCCATCAGGAACGATTTGAAGACTGAAGCTTTCTTT. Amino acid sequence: CAIRNDLKTEAFF.

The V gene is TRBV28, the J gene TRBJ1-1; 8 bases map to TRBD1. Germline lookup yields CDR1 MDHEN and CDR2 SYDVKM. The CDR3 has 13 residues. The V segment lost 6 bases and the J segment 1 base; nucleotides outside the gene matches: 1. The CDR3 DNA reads TGTGCCAGCAGACAGGGGGGGAACACTGAAGCTTTCTTT. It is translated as CASRQGGNTEAFF.

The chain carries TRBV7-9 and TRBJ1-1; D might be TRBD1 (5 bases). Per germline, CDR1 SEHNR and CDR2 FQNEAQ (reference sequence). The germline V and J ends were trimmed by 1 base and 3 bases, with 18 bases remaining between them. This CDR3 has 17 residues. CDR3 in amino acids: CASSLVLGRQYDTEAFF. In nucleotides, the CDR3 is TGTGCCAGCAGCTTAGTTTTGGGGCGGCAGTACGACACTGAAGCTTTCTTT.

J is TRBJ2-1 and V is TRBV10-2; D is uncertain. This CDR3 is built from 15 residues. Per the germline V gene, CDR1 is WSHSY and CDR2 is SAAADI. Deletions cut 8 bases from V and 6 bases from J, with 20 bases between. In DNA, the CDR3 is TGCGCCAGCCTACGACTGATAGTAACCCCCAATGAGCAGTTCTTC. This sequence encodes CASLRLIVTPNEQFF.

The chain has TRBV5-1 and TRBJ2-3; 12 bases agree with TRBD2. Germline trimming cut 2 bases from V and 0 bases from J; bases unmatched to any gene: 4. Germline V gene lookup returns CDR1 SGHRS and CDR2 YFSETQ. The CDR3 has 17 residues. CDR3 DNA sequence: TGCGCCAGCAGCTTCAGGACTAGCGGGACTAGCACAGATACGCAGTATTTT. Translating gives CASSFRTSGTSTDTQYF. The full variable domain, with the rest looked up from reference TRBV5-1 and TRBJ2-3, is KAGVTQTPRYLIKTRGQQVTLSCSPISGHRSVSWYQQTPGQGLQFLFEYFSETQRNKGNFPGRFSGRQFSNSRSEMNVSTLELGDSALYLCASSFRTSGTSTDTQYFGPGTRLTVL.

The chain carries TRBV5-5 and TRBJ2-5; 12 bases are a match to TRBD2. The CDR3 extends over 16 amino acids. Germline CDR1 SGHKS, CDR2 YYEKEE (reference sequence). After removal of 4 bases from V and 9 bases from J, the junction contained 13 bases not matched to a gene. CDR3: CASSREPSGGAVSQYF. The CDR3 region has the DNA TGTGCCAGCAGCCGCGAACCTAGCGGGGGGGCGGTGTCCCAGTACTTC.

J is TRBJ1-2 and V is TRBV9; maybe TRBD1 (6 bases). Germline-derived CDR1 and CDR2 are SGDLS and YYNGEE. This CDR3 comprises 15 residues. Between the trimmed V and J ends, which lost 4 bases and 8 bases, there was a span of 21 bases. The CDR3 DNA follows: TGTGCCAGCAGCCCTTCGACAGTGCCCACAGGGGGCTACACCTTC. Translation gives CASSPSTVPTGGYTF. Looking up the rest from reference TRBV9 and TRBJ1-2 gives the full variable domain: DSGVTQTPKHLITATGQRVTLRCSPRSGDLSVYWYQQSLDQGLQFLIQYYNGEERAKGNILERFSAQQFPDLHSELNLSSLELGDSALYFCASSPSTVPTGGYTFGSGTRLTVV.

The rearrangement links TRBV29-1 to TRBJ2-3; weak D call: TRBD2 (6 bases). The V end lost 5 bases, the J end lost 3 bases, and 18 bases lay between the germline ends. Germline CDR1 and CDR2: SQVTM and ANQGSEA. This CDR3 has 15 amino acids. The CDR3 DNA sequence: TGCAGCGTTACCCTTCGGGAGCACGGTACAGATACGCAGTATTTT. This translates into CSVTLREHGTDTQYF.

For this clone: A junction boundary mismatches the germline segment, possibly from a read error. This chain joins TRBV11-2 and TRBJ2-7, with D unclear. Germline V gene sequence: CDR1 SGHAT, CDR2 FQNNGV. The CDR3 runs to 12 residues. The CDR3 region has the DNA TGTGCCAGCAGCCTAGACGGATTCGAGCAGTACTTC. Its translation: CASSLDGFEQYF.

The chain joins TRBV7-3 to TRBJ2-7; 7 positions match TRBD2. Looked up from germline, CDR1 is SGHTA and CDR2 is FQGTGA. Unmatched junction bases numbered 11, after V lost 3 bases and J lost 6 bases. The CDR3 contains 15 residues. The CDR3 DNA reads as TGTGCCAGCAGCTTGACCGGGAGGAGCCGGGGCGAGCAGTACTTC. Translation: CASSLTGRSRGEQYF.

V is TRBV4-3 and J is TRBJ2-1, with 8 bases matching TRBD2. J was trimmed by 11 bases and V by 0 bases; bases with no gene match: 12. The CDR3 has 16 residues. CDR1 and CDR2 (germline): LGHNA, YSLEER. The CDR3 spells CASSQDWGGGRNKQFF. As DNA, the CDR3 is TGCGCCAGCAGCCAAGATTGGGGCGGGGGGAGGAACAAGCAGTTCTTC.

The CDR3 sequence: CASSVSGTGRQETQYF. CDR3 in DNA: TGTGCCAGCAGCGTGAGCGGGACAGGGAGGCAGGAGACCCAGTACTTC. The chain employs TRBV9 and TRBJ2-5, with 9 bases aligning to TRBD1. Trimming removed 2 bases from V and 5 bases from J; junction bases left unmatched: 10. CDR1 SGDLS and CDR2 YYNGEE come from the germline V gene. The CDR3 extends over 16 amino acids.

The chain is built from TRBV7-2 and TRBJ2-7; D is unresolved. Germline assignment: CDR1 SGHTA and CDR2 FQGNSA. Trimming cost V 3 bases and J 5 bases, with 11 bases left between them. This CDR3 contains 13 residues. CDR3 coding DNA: TGTGCCAGCAGCTTGGGTCGTCCCAACGAGCAGTACTTC. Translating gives CASSLGRPNEQYF. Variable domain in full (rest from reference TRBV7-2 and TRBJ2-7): GAGVSQSPSNKVTEKGKDVELRCDPISGHTALYWYRQSLGQGLEFLIYFQGNSAPDKSGLPSDRFSAERTGGSVSTLTIQRTQQEDSAVYLCASSLGRPNEQYFGPGTRLTVT.

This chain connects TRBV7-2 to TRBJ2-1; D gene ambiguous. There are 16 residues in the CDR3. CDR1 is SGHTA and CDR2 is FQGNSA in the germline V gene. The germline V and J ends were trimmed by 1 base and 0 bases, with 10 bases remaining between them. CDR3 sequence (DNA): TGTGCCAGCAGCTTAGACGGACCAAGCTCCTACAATGAGCAGTTCTTC. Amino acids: CASSLDGPSSYNEQFF.

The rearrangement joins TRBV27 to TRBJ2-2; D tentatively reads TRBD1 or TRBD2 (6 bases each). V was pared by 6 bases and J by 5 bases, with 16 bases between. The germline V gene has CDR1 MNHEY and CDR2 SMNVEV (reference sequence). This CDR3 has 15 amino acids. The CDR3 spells CASSPRGVLTGELFF. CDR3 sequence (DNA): TGTGCCAGCAGCCCAAGGGGGGTTCTTACCGGGGAGCTGTTTTTT.